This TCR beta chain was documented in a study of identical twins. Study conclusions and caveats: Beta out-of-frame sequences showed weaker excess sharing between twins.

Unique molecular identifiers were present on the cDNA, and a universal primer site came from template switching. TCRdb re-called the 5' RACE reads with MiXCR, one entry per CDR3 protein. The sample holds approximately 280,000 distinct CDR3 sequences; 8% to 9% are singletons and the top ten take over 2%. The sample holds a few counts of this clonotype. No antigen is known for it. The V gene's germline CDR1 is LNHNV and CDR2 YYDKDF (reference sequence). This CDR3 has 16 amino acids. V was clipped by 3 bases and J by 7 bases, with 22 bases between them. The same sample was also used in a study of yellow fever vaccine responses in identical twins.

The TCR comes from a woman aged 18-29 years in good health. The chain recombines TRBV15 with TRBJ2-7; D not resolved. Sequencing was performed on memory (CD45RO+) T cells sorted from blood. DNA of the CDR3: TGTGCCACCAGCAGCGGAGTGGGATCGCCCACGGAGGAGCAGTACTTC. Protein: CATSSGVGSPTEEQYF.